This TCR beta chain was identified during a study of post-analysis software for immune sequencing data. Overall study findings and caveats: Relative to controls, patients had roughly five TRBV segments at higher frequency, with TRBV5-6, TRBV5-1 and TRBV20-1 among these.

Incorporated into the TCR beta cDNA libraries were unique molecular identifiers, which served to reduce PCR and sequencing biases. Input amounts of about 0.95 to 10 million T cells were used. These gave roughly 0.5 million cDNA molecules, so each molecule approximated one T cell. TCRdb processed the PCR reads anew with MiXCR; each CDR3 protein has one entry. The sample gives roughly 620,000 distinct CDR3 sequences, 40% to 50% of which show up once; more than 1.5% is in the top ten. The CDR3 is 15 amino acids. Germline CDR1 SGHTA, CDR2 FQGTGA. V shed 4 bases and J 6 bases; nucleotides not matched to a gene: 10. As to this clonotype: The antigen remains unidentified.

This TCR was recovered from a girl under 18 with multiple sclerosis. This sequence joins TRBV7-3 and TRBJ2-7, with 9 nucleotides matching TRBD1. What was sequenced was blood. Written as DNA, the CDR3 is TGTGCCAGCAGCTCTCCCTTTGACAGGGGGATCGAGCAGTACTTC. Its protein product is CASSSPFDRGIEQYF.